This T cell receptor beta chain originates from a study of cytotoxic CD8 clonotypes in ibrutinib-treated CLL. For the study at large: Within the patient group, around twelve were relapsed/refractory and approximately 16 treatment-naive, and around 17 were IGHV unmutated. Outcomes included 25 or so partial and 2 complete responses; after median roughly six years, roughly 14 stayed remitted and 12 progressed. After treatment lasting a median about 13 months, range 6 to 36, response samples were collected.

The method was immunoSEQ multiplex PCR; TCRdb's version includes in-frame clones alone and lacks a portion of them. Among 200,000 to 250,000 clones listed, roughly 74% were seen once. Findings of the study overall: Once treatment began, public clonotypes, which were uncommon, contracted or stayed stable.

Germline V gene lookup returns CDR1 MNHEY and CDR2 SMNVEV (reference sequence). J was trimmed by 4 bases and V by 3 bases; bases with no gene match: 6. CDR3 length equals 14 residues. On this clone itself: No antigen is known for it.

The receptor was isolated from a human donor with chronic lymphocytic leukemia. The J gene is TRBJ2-7, the V gene TRBV27; 7 bases agree with TRBD1. The sample in question was PBMCs, obtained after 24 months of ibrutinib treatment. The CDR3 loop is CASSFSTGRYEQYF. The CDR3 region has the DNA TGTGCCAGCAGTTTTTCGACAGGGAGATACGAGCAGTACTTC.